This is a list of T cell receptor beta chains from one sample in a study of T cells in Graves' hyperthyroidism and ophthalmopathy. In TCRdb, the multiplex PCR reads were re-called with MiXCR into one record per CDR3 protein. This sample has about 300,000 distinct CDR3 sequences, with around 20% found just once. Specimen: blood. The receptors here all came from a man in his fifties or sixties with Graves' ophthalmopathy. The CDR3 runs from the conserved cysteine through the conserved F or W. Each record gives: clone size, J gene, V gene, D gene, CDR3 DNA, CDR3 protein. D genes are given only for firm matches. Clone size is given for some rows only: seen once, a few or many times, or a class if the clone is expanded.

abundance: -
j_gene: TRBJ2-3
v_gene: TRBV5-5
d_gene: -
CDR3nt: TGTGCCAGCGCCTATAGCACAGATACGCAGTATTTT
CDR3aa: CASAYSTDTQYF

abundance: few
j_gene: TRBJ2-7
v_gene: TRBV10-1
d_gene: TRBD2
CDR3nt: TGCGCCAGCAGTGAGTCGCCCGGGAGGAACGAGCAGTACTTC
CDR3aa: CASSESPGRNEQYF

abundance: many
j_gene: TRBJ1-2
v_gene: TRBV11-2
d_gene: -
CDR3nt: TGTGCCAGCAGCTTAGATTTGGCAGCCGCTAACTATGGCTACACCTTC
CDR3aa: CASSLDLAAANYGYTF

abundance: many
j_gene: TRBJ2-2
v_gene: TRBV30
d_gene: -
CDR3nt: TGTGCCTGGAGTCATATAACCGGGGAGCTGTTTTTT
CDR3aa: CAWSHITGELFF

abundance: -
j_gene: TRBJ2-5
v_gene: TRBV20-1
d_gene: -
CDR3nt: TGCAGTGCTAGGGAGCGGAAAGAGACCCAGTACTTC
CDR3aa: CSARERKETQYF

abundance: few
j_gene: TRBJ2-1
v_gene: TRBV4-1
d_gene: TRBD2
CDR3nt: TGCGCCAGCACTAGCGGGAGCAGTGACAATGAGCAGTTCTTC
CDR3aa: CASTSGSSDNEQFF

abundance: few
j_gene: TRBJ2-7
v_gene: TRBV18
d_gene: TRBD2
CDR3nt: TGTGCCAGCTCCCCCCAGCGGGGGGCTCTAGGGGAGCAGTACTTC
CDR3aa: CASSPQRGALGEQYF

abundance: -
j_gene: TRBJ2-7
v_gene: TRBV24-1
d_gene: TRBD2
CDR3nt: TGTGCCACCCAGCTGACTAGCGGGAGTCTGCAGTACTTC
CDR3aa: CATQLTSGSLQYF

abundance: -
j_gene: TRBJ1-1
v_gene: TRBV28
d_gene: TRBD1
CDR3nt: TGTGCCAGCAGTTCCATCAGGGGGGATAGGACTGAAGCTTTCTTT
CDR3aa: CASSSIRGDRTEAFF

abundance: -
j_gene: TRBJ2-3
v_gene: TRBV20-1
d_gene: TRBD2
CDR3nt: TGCAGTGCTACCAGACTAGCGGGAGCCACAGATACGCAGTATTTT
CDR3aa: CSATRLAGATDTQYF

abundance: many
j_gene: TRBJ2-5
v_gene: TRBV11-2
d_gene: -
CDR3nt: TGTGCCAGCAGCATTGATTCGAAAGAGACCCAGTACTTC
CDR3aa: CASSIDSKETQYF

abundance: -
j_gene: TRBJ1-2
v_gene: TRBV20-1
d_gene: TRBD1
CDR3nt: TGCAGTGCTGGAAGGGAGGACAGGGGAGCTAACTATGGCTACACCTTC
CDR3aa: CSAGREDRGANYGYTF

abundance: many
j_gene: TRBJ2-2
v_gene: TRBV5-1
d_gene: -
CDR3nt: TGCGCCAGCAGCTTGGTAAAATCGGGACTTAACACCGGGGAGCTGTTTTTT
CDR3aa: CASSLVKSGLNTGELFF

abundance: -
j_gene: TRBJ2-6
v_gene: TRBV19
d_gene: -
CDR3nt: TGTGCCAGTAGTACCAGGGTGGCGGGGGCCAACGTCCTGACTTTC
CDR3aa: CASSTRVAGANVLTF

abundance: few
j_gene: TRBJ2-3
v_gene: TRBV19
d_gene: -
CDR3nt: TGTGCCAGTAGTAAAGCAGATACGCAGTATTTT
CDR3aa: CASSKADTQYF

abundance: many
j_gene: TRBJ2-2
v_gene: TRBV28
d_gene: -
CDR3nt: TGTGCCAGCAGTCTGGCTTCGACAGGGAGGGGCGGGGAGCTGTTTTTT
CDR3aa: CASSLASTGRGGELFF

abundance: few
j_gene: TRBJ1-2
v_gene: TRBV12-5
d_gene: -
CDR3nt: TGTGCTAGTGGTTTGTACCGAGATGGCTACACCTTC
CDR3aa: CASGLYRDGYTF

abundance: many
j_gene: TRBJ2-5
v_gene: TRBV7-9
d_gene: TRBD2
CDR3nt: TGTGCCAGCAGCACCAGCGGGGCTCAGGCGGAGACCCAGTACTTC
CDR3aa: CASSTSGAQAETQYF

abundance: few
j_gene: TRBJ2-2
v_gene: TRBV19
d_gene: -
CDR3nt: TGTGCCAGTAGTATCCGAACACGACAGAGAAACACCGGGGAGCTGTTTTTT
CDR3aa: CASSIRTRQRNTGELFF

abundance: many
j_gene: TRBJ2-7
v_gene: TRBV11-1
d_gene: -
CDR3nt: TGTGCCAGCAGCTCACCCGGGGGACAGCTTTTTGGCCACGAGCAGTACTTC
CDR3aa: CASSSPGGQLFGHEQYF

abundance: -
j_gene: TRBJ2-3
v_gene: TRBV18
d_gene: -
CDR3nt: TGTGCCAGCTCCCCTGCTGTACAGGGAACAGGTACGCAGTATTTT
CDR3aa: CASSPAVQGTGTQYF

abundance: many
j_gene: TRBJ2-3
v_gene: TRBV12-3/TRBV12-4
d_gene: -
CDR3nt: TGTGCCAGCAGGATAAGTGGGGGCGGTACAGATACGCAGTATTTT
CDR3aa: CASRISGGGTDTQYF

abundance: few
j_gene: TRBJ1-5
v_gene: TRBV20-1
d_gene: -
CDR3nt: TGCAGTGCTACCAGGGTCTCCCGCAATCAGCCCCAGCATTTT
CDR3aa: CSATRVSRNQPQHF

abundance: -
j_gene: TRBJ2-7
v_gene: TRBV9
d_gene: -
CDR3nt: TGTGCCAGCAGCGTAGCTTGGAACAATTACGAGCAGTACTTC
CDR3aa: CASSVAWNNYEQYF

abundance: -
j_gene: TRBJ1-4
v_gene: TRBV5-5
d_gene: -
CDR3nt: TGTGCCAGCAGCTTGAACCATGAAAAACTGTTTTTT
CDR3aa: CASSLNHEKLFF

abundance: many
j_gene: TRBJ2-7
v_gene: TRBV18
d_gene: TRBD1
CDR3nt: TGTGCCAGTCAAGGACAGGGCTCCTACGAGCAGTACTTC
CDR3aa: CASQGQGSYEQYF

abundance: few
j_gene: TRBJ2-1
v_gene: TRBV19
d_gene: -
CDR3nt: TGTGCCAGTAGGCGTACTGACAGGCCGACGGGTACGGGCAATGAGCAGTTCTTC
CDR3aa: CASRRTDRPTGTGNEQFF

abundance: -
j_gene: TRBJ1-6
v_gene: TRBV14
d_gene: -
CDR3nt: TGTGCCAGCAGCCAATTAAATGGGGAGTTCCACTTT
CDR3aa: CASSQLNGEFHF

abundance: -
j_gene: TRBJ2-7
v_gene: TRBV5-1
d_gene: -
CDR3nt: TGCGCCAGCAGCTTGAACAGGGTTACCTACGAGCAGTACTTC
CDR3aa: CASSLNRVTYEQYF

abundance: -
j_gene: TRBJ2-2
v_gene: TRBV7-9
d_gene: TRBD1
CDR3nt: TGTGCCAGCAGATTTGCCCCGGGACAGAGCACCGGGGAGCTGTTTTTT
CDR3aa: CASRFAPGQSTGELFF

abundance: many
j_gene: TRBJ1-4
v_gene: TRBV20-1
d_gene: -
CDR3nt: TGCAGTGCTTGGACGGCACATGAAAATGAAAAACTGTTTTTT
CDR3aa: CSAWTAHENEKLFF

abundance: -
j_gene: TRBJ2-2
v_gene: TRBV6-2/TRBV6-3
d_gene: TRBD1
CDR3nt: TGTACCAGCAGGAGCACAGGGGGCCCGAACACCGGGGAGCTGTTTTTT
CDR3aa: CTSRSTGGPNTGELFF

abundance: -
j_gene: TRBJ1-1
v_gene: TRBV12-3/TRBV12-4
d_gene: TRBD1
CDR3nt: TGTGCCAGCAGTCTCTCCGGGACAGGGAACACTGAAGCTTTCTTT
CDR3aa: CASSLSGTGNTEAFF

abundance: many
j_gene: TRBJ1-6
v_gene: TRBV18
d_gene: TRBD1
CDR3nt: TGTGCCAGCTCATCCGGGACAGGGGTTTCACCCCTCCACTTT
CDR3aa: CASSSGTGVSPLHF

abundance: many
j_gene: TRBJ1-2
v_gene: TRBV30
d_gene: -
CDR3nt: TGTGCCTGGAGTCGGTCAGGCTTCGCGTGGGGCTACACCTTC
CDR3aa: CAWSRSGFAWGYTF

abundance: many
j_gene: TRBJ1-2
v_gene: TRBV30
d_gene: -
CDR3nt: TGTGCCTGGACCCAGAGAGCTAACTATGGCTACACCTTC
CDR3aa: CAWTQRANYGYTF